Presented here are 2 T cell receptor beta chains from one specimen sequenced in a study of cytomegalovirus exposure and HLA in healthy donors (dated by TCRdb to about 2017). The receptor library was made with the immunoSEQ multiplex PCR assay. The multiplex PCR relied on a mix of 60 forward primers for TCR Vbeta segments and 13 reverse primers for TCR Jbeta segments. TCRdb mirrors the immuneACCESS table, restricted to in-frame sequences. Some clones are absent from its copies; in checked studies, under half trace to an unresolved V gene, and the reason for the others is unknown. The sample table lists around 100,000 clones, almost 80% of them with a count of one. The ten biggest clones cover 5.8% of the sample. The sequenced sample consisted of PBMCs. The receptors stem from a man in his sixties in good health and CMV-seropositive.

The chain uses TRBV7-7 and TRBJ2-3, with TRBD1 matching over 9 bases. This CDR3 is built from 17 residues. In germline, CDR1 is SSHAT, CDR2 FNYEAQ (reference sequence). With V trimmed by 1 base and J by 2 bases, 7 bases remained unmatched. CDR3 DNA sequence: TGTGCCAGCAGCTTAGGTGGCGGGACAGGGATCACAGATACGCAGTATTTT. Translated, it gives CASSLGGGTGITDTQYF.

The CDR3 here is CSVRARGGSTDTQYF. In nucleotides, the CDR3 is TGCAGCGTTCGAGCGCGGGGGGGAAGCACAGATACGCAGTATTTT. This chain links TRBV29-1 with TRBJ2-3; 9 nucleotides align to TRBD2. Trimming removed 5 bases from V and 0 bases from J; junction bases left unmatched: 6. This CDR3 spans 15 amino acids. Germline V gene lookup returns CDR1 SQVTM and CDR2 ANQGSEA.